This record covers a single T cell receptor beta chain. The data were taken from a study of shared clonotypes between healthy human individuals. Germline assignment: CDR1 MNHEY and CDR2 SMNVEV (reference sequence). The ends lost 6 bases at V and 0 bases at J; junction bases unmatched: 5. The CDR3 has 15 residues. Naive CD8 cells were CD45RO-negative, positively selected for CCR7, excluding terminally differentiated effector memory CD45RA+ cells. Using immunoSEQ multiplex PCR, the repertoire was profiled, and TCRdb retains in-frame clones only, with some absent. Here the sample spans over 2,000,000 clones, around 93% being singletons.

Sequenced sample: naive CD8+ T cells from PBMCs. This sequence joins TRBV27 and TRBJ2-7; TRBD1 matches 10 bases. This receptor was obtained from a young man in good health. Some clones in this sample may be carry-over from other donors' samples. The CDR3 coding sequence is TGTGCCAGCAGCTCCGGACAGGGGGGCTCCTACGAGCAGTACTTC. As protein: CASSSGQGGSYEQYF.